This T cell receptor (beta chain) was retrieved from a study of blood T cell repertoires in COVID-19 (TCRdb year 2020). For context, the study as a whole: Samples from collaborators originated in the United States, Italy and Spain and spanned both the acute and convalescent phases of COVID-19. The material from the prospective study consisted of cDNA or gDNA derived from T cells, B-cell-depleted T cells, or PBMCs. The dataset comprised deeply sampled blood TCRbeta repertoires from subjects exposed to, actively infected with, or recovered from COVID-19. The repertoires were released in a freely available public database meant as a resource for research on the immune response to SARS-CoV-2. The samples were drawn from the first 160 participants of the ongoing ImmuneRACE study and from over a thousand subjects provided by 6 global collaborators. Nearly every sample came with metadata listing a de-identified subject ID, COVID-19 status, age in years and sex. Where HLA class I and class II types were available, the types were taken from metadata supplied by the sample provider, not from assay-based typing. What the authors observed across the whole study: The quantity of clinical and demographic metadata differed by source and by participant and was supplied without curation.

From its cysteine to its phenylalanine, the CDR3 spans 10 amino acids. CDR3 DNA is the only sequence kept; it has 30 bases, read in frame from the first base. V is pared back by 5 bases and J by 3 bases, with 5 bases lying between the germline termini. CDR1 and CDR2 are read off the germline V gene (reference sequence) as DFQATT and SNEGSKA. The immunoSEQ Assay, a bias-controlled multiplex PCR, was used to amplify TCRbeta CDR3 regions from genomic DNA. As for how the authors treated the data: Within the assay, amplification of reference gene primers was used to estimate how many nucleated cells each sample contained. To quantify the absolute abundance of each unique TCRbeta CDR3 rearrangement, sequence reads were collapsed and filtered. Productive Simpson clonality was computed per sample as the square root of Simpson's diversity index over productive rearrangements. The table comes from immuneACCESS by way of TCRdb, which keeps in-frame sequences with V and J called. Part of the clones is missing from these tables; in studies checked, under half for an unresolved V gene and the rest for unknown reasons. D and trimming come from the DNA, and the V and J calls and clone size come from that table. The sample data list some 130,000 clones, and roughly 80% of these were observed just once. Of the sample, roughly 2.2% falls within the top ten clones.

Enrolling through a virtual design, the prospective study's participants ranged in age from about 18 to 89 years and lived across about two dozen United States geographic areas. To assign participants to cohorts, the prospective study relied on clinical history that participants themselves reported in a screening survey and a study questionnaire. Mobile phlebotomists in the prospective study collected whole blood, serum and a nasopharyngeal or oropharyngeal swab from every participant. Additional blood draws and questionnaires over an approximately 2-month period could optionally be provided by prospective study participants. Before DNA extraction, prospective study blood samples were shipped either frozen or at room temperature. Concerning this clone itself: What this receptor recognizes is not known. Base quality data are lacking; no much larger clone is found one base away.

This sequence was found in a man aged 35-49 years with acute COVID-19. The sequenced sample was PBMCs or T cells enriched from blood (not recorded which). The sequence joins TRBV20-1 to TRBJ2-7; the D gene cannot be named for sure. The DNA sequence is given as TGCAGTGCTTCCAACTACGAGCAGTACTTC. Protein translation: CSASNYEQYF.